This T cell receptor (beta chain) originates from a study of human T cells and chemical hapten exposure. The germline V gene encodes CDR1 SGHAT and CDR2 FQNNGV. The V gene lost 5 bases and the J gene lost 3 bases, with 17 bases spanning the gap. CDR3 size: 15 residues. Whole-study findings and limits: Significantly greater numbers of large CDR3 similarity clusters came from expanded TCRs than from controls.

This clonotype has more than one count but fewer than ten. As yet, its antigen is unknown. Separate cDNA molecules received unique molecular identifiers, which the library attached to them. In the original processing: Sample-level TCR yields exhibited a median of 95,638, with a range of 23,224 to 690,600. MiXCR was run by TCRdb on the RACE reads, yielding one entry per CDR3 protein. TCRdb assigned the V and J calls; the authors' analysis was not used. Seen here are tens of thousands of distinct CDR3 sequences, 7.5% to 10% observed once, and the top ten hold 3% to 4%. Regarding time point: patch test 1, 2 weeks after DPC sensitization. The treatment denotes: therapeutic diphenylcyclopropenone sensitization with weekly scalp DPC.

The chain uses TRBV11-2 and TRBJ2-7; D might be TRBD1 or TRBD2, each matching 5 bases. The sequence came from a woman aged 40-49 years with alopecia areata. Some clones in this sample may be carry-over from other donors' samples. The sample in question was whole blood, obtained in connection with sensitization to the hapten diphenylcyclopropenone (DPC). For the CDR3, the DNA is TGTGCCAGCAGCCCGTCGGACGGAGGACACTACGAGCAGTACTTC. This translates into CASSPSDGGHYEQYF.